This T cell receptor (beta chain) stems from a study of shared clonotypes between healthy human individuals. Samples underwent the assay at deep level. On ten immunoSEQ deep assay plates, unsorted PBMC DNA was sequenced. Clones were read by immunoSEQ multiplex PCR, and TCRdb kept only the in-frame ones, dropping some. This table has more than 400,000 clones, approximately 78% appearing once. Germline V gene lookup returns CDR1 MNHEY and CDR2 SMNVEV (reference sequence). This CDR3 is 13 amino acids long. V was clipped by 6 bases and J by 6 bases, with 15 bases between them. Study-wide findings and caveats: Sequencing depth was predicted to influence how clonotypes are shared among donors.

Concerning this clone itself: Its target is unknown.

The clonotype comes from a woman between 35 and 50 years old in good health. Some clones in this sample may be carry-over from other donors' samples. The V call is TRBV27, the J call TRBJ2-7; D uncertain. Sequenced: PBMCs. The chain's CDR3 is CASSTTANSEQYF. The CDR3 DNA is TGTGCCAGCAGCACAACGGCTAACTCCGAGCAGTACTTC.